These 27 T cell receptor beta chains were all obtained from the same sample, sequenced in a study of T cells in localized non-small cell lung cancer. Assay: immunoSEQ multiplex PCR; the TCRdb copy retains only in-frame clones and omits some. This sample has around 41,000 clones, with around 86% found just once. Source: peripheral blood, taken before any cancer treatment. These receptors were obtained from a woman aged 18 to 49 with stage III lung adenocarcinoma.

J is TRBJ2-1 and V is TRBV2; 13 bases align to TRBD2. This CDR3 comprises 15 residues. Germline V CDR1 and CDR2: SNHLY, FYNNEI. V shed 6 bases and J 5 bases; nucleotides not matched to a gene: 4. The CDR3 loop is CASRALAGGDNEQFF. The CDR3 bases are TGTGCCAGCAGGGCACTAGCGGGGGGGGACAATGAGCAGTTCTTC.

This clone was observed once. The chain employs TRBV7-9 and TRBJ1-4, with D maybe TRBD1 (6 bases). Trimming removed 5 bases at V and 8 bases at J, with 27 bases between. The germline V gene has CDR1 SEHNR and CDR2 FQNEAQ (reference sequence). The CDR3 loop spans 18 amino acids. CDR3 bases: TGTGCCAGCAGCCCACGGGGGCGACAGGAGGCAGCGAGAGAAAAACTGTTTTTT. Protein sequence: CASSPRGRQEAAREKLFF.

This sequence joins TRBV5-1 and TRBJ2-1; D remains unclear. V shed 4 bases and J shed 8 bases, with 13 bases lying between them. Germline CDR1 is SGHRS and CDR2 is YFSETQ. CDR3 length: 13 amino acids. DNA for the CDR3: TGCGCCAGCAGCGGACCGGGCCCCGATGAGCAGTTCTTC. Translation gives CASSGPGPDEQFF. Using reference TRBV5-1 and TRBJ2-1 for the parts outside the CDR3, the full variable domain is KAGVTQTPRYLIKTRGQQVTLSCSPISGHRSVSWYQQTPGQGLQFLFEYFSETQRNKGNFPGRFSGRQFSNSRSEMNVSTLELGDSALYLCASSGPGPDEQFFGPGTRLTVL.

This clone occurred a few times. The chain carries TRBV4-2 and TRBJ1-2; 8 bases agree with TRBD1. Germline loops: CDR1 LGHNA, CDR2 YNFKEQ. The CDR3 totals 19 residues. V shed 3 bases and J 5 bases; nucleotides not matched to a gene: 20. For the CDR3, the DNA is TGTGCCAGCAGCCAGGATCCGGGACAGGCGGGACGGGGGTCTTATGGCTACACCTTC. It specifies CASSQDPGQAGRGSYGYTF.

The rearrangement joins TRBV19 to TRBJ1-6; 8 positions agree with TRBD1. Germline trimming cut 9 bases from V and 9 bases from J; bases unmatched to any gene: 10. CDR3 size: 14 residues. From germline, CDR1 is LNHDA and CDR2 SQIVND (reference sequence). The CDR3 DNA is TGTGCCAGCGCGCCGGGACAGGAGACTTCACCCCTCCACTTT. It specifies CASAPGQETSPLHF. The whole variable domain, filled in from reference TRBV19 and TRBJ1-6, reads DGGITQSPKYLFRKEGQNVTLSCEQNLNHDAMYWYRQDPGQGLRLIYYSQIVNDFQKGDIAEGYSVSREKKESFPLTVTSAQKNPTAFYLCASAPGQETSPLHFGNGTRLTVT.

The rearrangement uses TRBV9 and TRBJ1-1; weak D call: TRBD1 (5 bases). V lost 0 bases, J lost 5 bases, and 14 bases lay in between. Germline CDR1 reads SGDLS; CDR2 reads YYNGEE. The CDR3 is 15 residues long. The CDR3 DNA sequence: TGTGCCAGCAGCGTAGGTTCAGGGCGGGGGACTGAAGCTTTCTTT. Translated: CASSVGSGRGTEAFF.

V gene TRBV4-2 combines with J gene TRBJ2-7; 7 bases are shared with TRBD2. The junction had 8 bases not matched to a gene; V was cut back by 3 bases and J by 3 bases. Germline CDR1 reads LGHNA; CDR2 reads YNFKEQ. CDR3 length equals 15 residues. The CDR3 sequence: CASSHGAGEVYEQYF. The DNA for the CDR3 is TGTGCCAGCAGCCACGGGGCGGGGGAGGTCTACGAGCAGTACTTC.

The chain links TRBV2 to TRBJ1-2; D is undetermined. V shed 6 bases and J shed 1 base, with 15 bases lying between them. Germline-derived CDR1 and CDR2 are SNHLY and FYNNEI. This CDR3 has 15 amino acids. The CDR3 loop reads CASRNGLGINYGYTF. The CDR3 DNA sequence: TGTGCCAGCAGGAATGGGCTGGGGATTAACTATGGCTACACCTTC.

This sequence joins TRBV6-1 and TRBJ1-1; D is possibly TRBD1 (6 bases). This CDR3 has 13 residues. Germline V lookup: CDR1 MNHNS, CDR2 SASEGT. Trimming removed 10 bases at V and 1 base at J, with 13 bases between. The CDR3 DNA sequence: TGTGCCACAGGGGAGCCGGGGAACACTGAAGCTTTCTTT. Protein: CATGEPGNTEAFF.

The rearrangement links TRBV7-2 to TRBJ2-7; D gene uncertain. This CDR3 contains 12 residues. Germline assignment: CDR1 SGHTA and CDR2 FQGNSA. Trimming cost V 5 bases and J 0 bases, with 5 bases left between them. CDR3 protein: CASSAYSYEQYF. The CDR3 coding sequence is TGTGCCAGCAGCGCTTACTCCTACGAGCAGTACTTC.

The chain joins TRBV6-5 to TRBJ1-2; 9 nucleotides line up with TRBD1. Germline loops: CDR1 MNHEY, CDR2 SVGAGI. The CDR3 sequence is 15 residues long. The J segment lost 5 bases and the V segment lost 4 bases, leaving 8 bases of the junction unmatched. CDR3 region: CASSSGTGRRYGYTF. Here the CDR3 DNA reads TGTGCCAGCAGTTCCGGGACAGGGAGGAGGTATGGCTACACCTTC.

This chain joins TRBV6-1 and TRBJ2-7, with D unclear. The CDR3 runs to 16 residues. V lost 1 base and J 5 bases, leaving 18 bases between the germline ends. Germline assignment: CDR1 MNHNS and CDR2 SASEGT. The CDR3 bases are TGTGCCAGCAGTGAAGATATACCCGCTCTTAACCACGAGCAGTACTTC. As protein: CASSEDIPALNHEQYF.

This chain uses TRBV19 with TRBJ1-2; TRBD1 matches 7 bases. CDR3 length: 15 residues. Germline values: CDR1 LNHDA, CDR2 SQIVND (reference sequence). Trimming at V came to 1 base and at J to 4 bases, leaving 6 bases not matched to a gene. DNA for the CDR3: TGTGCCAGTAGTATAGCCGCAGGGGGTGCCTATGGCTACACCTTC. Translation gives CASSIAAGGAYGYTF.

V is TRBV7-9 and J is TRBJ2-3; 8 bases match TRBD2. This CDR3 has 15 amino acids. CDR1 and CDR2 from the germline V gene are SEHNR and FQNEAQ (reference sequence). After removal of 5 bases from V and 3 bases from J, the junction contained 7 bases not matched to a gene. The CDR3 DNA follows: TGTGCCAGCAGCCGATTAGCGGGGATGACAGATACGCAGTATTTT. Amino acids: CASSRLAGMTDTQYF.

J is TRBJ1-1 and V is TRBV5-1, with TRBD1 as a possible D gene (5 bases). The germline V and J ends were trimmed by 4 bases and 7 bases, with 11 bases remaining between them. Germline CDR1 SGHRS, CDR2 YFSETQ. This CDR3 contains 12 residues. CDR3 amino acids: CASSPQGGEAFF. In DNA, the CDR3 is TGCGCCAGCAGCCCGCAGGGCGGTGAAGCTTTCTTT.

For the CDR3, the DNA is TGTGCCTACTCCATCTACGAGCAGTACTTC. Translation gives CAYSIYEQYF. The chain has TRBV30 and TRBJ2-7; D gene uncertain. This CDR3 is 10 amino acids long. CDR1 and CDR2 from the germline V gene are GTSNPN and SVGIG (reference sequence). The ends were cut back, 7 bases at V and 3 bases at J, with 7 bases in the middle.

V usage is TRBV21-1 and J usage is TRBJ2-5; TRBD1, the D gene given by the table, was not confirmed from the DNA. TRBV21-1 is termed a pseudogene. The CDR3 covers 16 residues. CDR3 in DNA: TGTGCCAGCAGCAAAGAAAACAGGGGAGATCAAGAGACCCAGTACTTC. Translation: CASSKENRGDQETQYF.

V usage is TRBV5-5 and J usage is TRBJ1-2; the D is unclear. V was clipped by 7 bases and J by 3 bases, with 13 bases between them. The CDR3 contains 13 residues. Germline V gives CDR1 SGHKS, CDR2 YYEKEE (reference sequence). The CDR3 bases are TGTGCCAGCGCCCTGAACAGCGACTATGGCTACACCTTC. It specifies CASALNSDYGYTF.

The chain couples TRBV19 to TRBJ1-4; tentatively, D is TRBD1 (5 bases). The CDR3 is made up of 15 amino acids. Looked up from germline, CDR1 is LNHDA and CDR2 is SQIVND (reference sequence). Deletions cut 3 bases from V and 11 bases from J, with 19 bases between. DNA for the CDR3: TGTGCCAGTAGTATCGCTTCGGGACCGTCACATAAACTGTTTTTT. Translation: CASSIASGPSHKLFF.

This chain links TRBV4-1 with TRBJ2-7, with 7 bases matching TRBD1. CDR3 length: 14 residues. V lost 4 bases, J lost 6 bases, and 9 bases stayed unmatched. The germline V gene has CDR1 MGHRA and CDR2 YSYEKL. The CDR3 region has the DNA TGCGCCAGCAGCCCAGGGGGTAGAGGCGGCGAGCAGTACTTC. This codes for CASSPGGRGGEQYF.

This chain uses TRBV6-1 with TRBJ1-1; maybe TRBD1 (6 bases). With 4 bases removed from V and 1 base from J, the gap between germline ends came to 10 bases. The CDR3 covers 14 residues. Germline lookup yields CDR1 MNHNS and CDR2 SASEGT. The CDR3 DNA reads TGTGCCAGCAGTGTCAGGGGAAAGAACACTGAAGCTTTCTTT. This translates into CASSVRGKNTEAFF.

This clone was seen just once. The chain carries TRBV10-3 and TRBJ2-3; D is perhaps TRBD1 (5 bases). The CDR3 runs to 15 residues. The V gene lost 2 bases and the J gene lost 3 bases, with 12 bases spanning the gap. Germline values: CDR1 ENHRY, CDR2 SYGVKD. The CDR3 DNA reads as TGTGCCATCAGTGAGGGGGCACAACTAACAGATACGCAGTATTTT. This sequence encodes CAISEGAQLTDTQYF.

V gene TRBV23-1 combines with J gene TRBJ2-1; D gene uncertain. TRBV23-1 is flagged as an ORF with uncertain function. This CDR3 has 10 residues. V was cut by 4 bases and J by 9 bases, with 4 bases left in between. CDR3 region: CASSLGEQFF. CDR3 nucleotide sequence: TGCGCCAGCAGTCTCGGTGAGCAGTTCTTC.

The count of this clone is one. The rearrangement links TRBV27 to TRBJ2-7, with no clear D. Trimming took off 5 bases at V and 0 bases at J, with 11 bases between the two ends. The CDR3 is made up of 14 amino acids. CDR1 is MNHEY, CDR2 SMNVEV, per germline (reference sequence). The CDR3 coding sequence is TGTGCCAGCAGTATGGACGGCTACTCCTACGAGCAGTACTTC. Translated: CASSMDGYSYEQYF.

V gene TRBV7-2 combines with J gene TRBJ2-1; TRBD2 matches at 14 bases. This CDR3 contains 14 residues. Trimming at V came to 4 bases and at J to 11 bases, leaving 4 bases not matched to a gene. Germline CDR1 is SGHTA and CDR2 is FQGNSA. In DNA, the CDR3 is TGTGCCAGCAGCTCGGGACTAGCGGGGGCCCAGCAGTTCTTC. This gives the protein CASSSGLAGAQQFF.

This rearrangement joins TRBV7-9 to TRBJ1-5; 10 bases are shared with TRBD1. Trimming cost V 5 bases and J 6 bases; bases outside gene matches: 7. This CDR3 contains 15 residues. Germline CDR1 SEHNR, CDR2 FQNEAQ (reference sequence). CDR3 in amino acids: CASSPGTGARQPQHF. The CDR3 region has the DNA TGTGCCAGCAGCCCCGGGACAGGGGCTCGTCAGCCCCAGCATTTT.

The rearrangement uses TRBV6-1 and TRBJ1-1; D is unresolved. The V end was cut by 7 bases, the J end by 10 bases, with 22 bases between. Germline V CDR1 and CDR2: MNHNS, SASEGT. The CDR3 contains 14 residues. The CDR3 protein is CASTSGPILPGAFF. CDR3 nucleotide sequence: TGTGCCAGCACATCCGGACCGATTCTACCCGGAGCTTTCTTT.